This T cell receptor (beta chain) stems from a study of shared clonotypes between healthy human individuals. Overall study findings and caveats: Donor clonotype sharing was expected to depend on sequencing depth. Among non-shared clonotypes, generation probabilities were lower than among those shared by all four donors. Naive subsets typically showed greater estimated richness than memory subsets. Clonotypes that were shared across a handful of donors made up approximately 5.1% of naive CD4 clonotypes.

Profiled with immunoSEQ multiplex PCR; TCRdb holds only in-frame clones, not every one. The sample has nearly 2 million clones; less than 95% are singletons. This clone was seen only once. Its antigen is not identified. The trim removed 7 bases at V and 1 base at J, leaving 9 bases unmatched. The CDR3 loop spans 15 amino acids. Germline loops: CDR1 SEHNR, CDR2 FQNEAQ (reference sequence). The naive CD8 subset, CD45RO-negative cells positively selected for CCR7, excluded terminally differentiated effector memory CD45RA+ cells. The sequencing sample was made of naive CD8+ T cells sorted from blood. The rearrangement joins TRBV7-9 to TRBJ2-7, with TRBD1 matching 8 bases. This TCR was sampled from a man younger than 35 in good health. The CDR3 here is CASNAQGQASYEQYF. The DNA for the CDR3 is TGTGCCAGCAACGCCCAGGGACAGGCTTCCTACGAGCAGTACTTC.